This TCR beta chain is drawn from a study of blood T cell repertoires in COVID-19 (dated by TCRdb to the early 2020s). In the study overall: Samples from collaborators originated in the United States, Italy and Spain and spanned both the acute and convalescent phases of COVID-19. The prospective study material was composed of cDNA or gDNA derived from T cells, B-cell-depleted T cells, or PBMCs. Subjects who had been exposed to COVID-19, were actively infected with it, or had recovered from it provided the deeply sampled blood TCRbeta repertoires that made up the dataset. The repertoires were released in a freely available public database meant as a resource for research on the immune response to SARS-CoV-2. Samples were obtained from the ongoing ImmuneRACE study (first 160 participants) and from over 1,000 subjects provided by 6 global collaborators. Nearly every sample came with metadata listing a de-identified subject ID, COVID-19 status, age in years and sex. Where HLA class I and class II types were available, the types were taken from metadata supplied by the sample provider, not from assay-based typing. Overall results and qualifications from the work: The amount of clinical and demographic metadata varied by source and participant and was provided uncurated.

The collaborating institutions used their own protocols to collect whole blood in K2EDTA tubes. For TCRbeta analysis, collaborators shipped samples as frozen whole blood, isolated PBMCs, or DNA extracted from either of those sample types. As for this clone: No cognate antigen has been identified for it. No quality values exist for individual bases; no much larger clone is one base distant.

CDR1 LNHNV and CDR2 YYDKDF were looked up in the germline V gene (reference sequence). The CDR3 starts with the cysteine, ends with the phenylalanine, and has 15 residues. The read is trimmed to its CDR3 DNA, 45 bases read in frame from base 1. Germline trimming amounts to 1 base on V and 9 bases on J, with 6 as the count of junction bases outside the gene matches. The immunoSEQ Assay, a bias-controlled multiplex PCR, was used to amplify TCRbeta CDR3 regions from genomic DNA. As for the original processing: The number of nucleated cells in each sample was estimated by amplification of reference gene primers within the assay. Sequence reads were collapsed and filtered to measure the absolute abundance of every unique TCRbeta CDR3 rearrangement. For each sample, productive Simpson clonality was calculated by taking the square root of Simpson's diversity index across productive rearrangements. In its TCRdb copy, this immuneACCESS table keeps in-frame sequences only and misses some clones. Where compared with another copy, unresolved V genes explain less than half of these, and the others have no known cause. V, J and clone size reflect that table, while D and trimming were determined from the DNA. The sample includes a few hundred thousand clones, with 85% to 90% observed a single time. The top ten constitute about 3% of the sample.

The sample comprised peripheral blood. The sequence was collected from a man aged 55 to 70 with acute or convalescent COVID-19. Here the chain combines TRBV15 and TRBJ1-6, and 7 junction bases match TRBD1. The CDR3 protein sequence reads: CATSRARQGSSPLHF. The nucleotide sequence reads as follows: TGTGCCACCAGCAGAGCCCGACAGGGAAGTTCACCCCTCCACTTT.